These 16 T cell receptor beta chains were all obtained from the same sample, sequenced in a study of blood T cell repertoires in COVID-19. Measured with immunoSEQ multiplex PCR; TCRdb has only the in-frame clones, and not every one. The sample yields about 180,000 clones, roughly 87% seen once. Input material: peripheral blood. The receptor set was obtained from a man between 18 and 29 years old who had recovered from COVID-19.

CDR3 sequence reads: CAWRAVTGYTGELFF. The CDR3 DNA reads TGTGCCTGGAGGGCCGTAACAGGGTATACCGGGGAGCTGTTTTTT. The genes are TRBV30 and TRBJ2-2, with D perhaps matching TRBD1 (6 bases). Germline CDR1 and CDR2: GTSNPN and SVGIG (reference sequence). V gave up 3 bases and J gave up 5 bases, with 16 bases separating them. The CDR3 is 15 amino acids.

The chain is built from TRBV9 and TRBJ2-1, with 12 bases that match TRBD2. This CDR3 has 18 residues. From germline, CDR1 is SGDLS and CDR2 YYNGEE. V was clipped by 4 bases and J by 1 base; unmatched bases: 9. The CDR3 DNA sequence: TGTGCCAGCAGCTTCGGACTAGCGGGAAAAAGTTCCTACAATGAGCAGTTCTTC. Its protein product is CASSFGLAGKSSYNEQFF.

The genes are TRBV28 and TRBJ1-5; D unresolved. There are 14 residues in the CDR3. Deletions cut 2 bases from V and 1 base from J, with 6 bases between. Germline V gene lookup returns CDR1 MDHEN and CDR2 SYDVKM. CDR3 nucleotide sequence: TGTGCCAGCAGTTTAGGAGGGAGCAATCAGCCCCAGCATTTT. Residues: CASSLGGSNQPQHF. Full variable domain (remainder filled in from reference TRBV28 and TRBJ1-5): DVKVTQSSRYLVKRTGEKVFLECVQDMDHENMFWYRQDPGLGLRLIYFSYDVKMKEKGDIPEGYSVSREKKERFSLILESASTNQTSMYLCASSLGGSNQPQHFGDGTRLSIL.

The chain couples TRBV5-1 to TRBJ2-1, with 7 bases identical to TRBD2. This CDR3 has 12 amino acids. With 0 bases clipped from V and 13 bases from J, the junction kept 4 bases outside the gene matches. CDR1 is SGHRS, CDR2 YFSETQ, per germline. In DNA, the CDR3 is TGCGCCAGCAGCTTGGCCCGGGGACTACAGTTCTTC. It codes for CASSLARGLQFF.

V usage is TRBV3-1 (or the pseudogene TRBV3-2) and J usage is TRBJ2-2; 11 nucleotides line up with TRBD1. The germline gives CDR1 LGHDT, CDR2 YNNKEL (reference sequence). Trimming cost V 3 bases and J 6 bases; bases outside gene matches: 6. This CDR3 spans 16 amino acids. The chain's CDR3 is CASSQDRGQWAGELFF. The CDR3 DNA is TGTGCCAGCAGCCAGGACAGGGGGCAATGGGCCGGGGAGCTGTTTTTT.

CDR3 coding DNA: TGTGCCACCAGTGATTTGGGGGGCGCGGACACCGGGGAGCTGTTTTTT. This gives the protein CATSDLGGADTGELFF. This sequence joins TRBV24-1 and TRBJ2-2, with D tentatively TRBD1 (6 bases). Germline CDR1 KGHDR, CDR2 SFDVKD. Trimming stripped 0 bases from V and 3 bases from J, with 10 bases between. CDR3 size: 16 residues.

This chain uses TRBV4-1 with TRBJ1-5; D possibly corresponds to TRBD1 (6 bases). The V and J ends lost 2 bases and 7 bases respectively, with 9 bases between them. From germline, CDR1 is MGHRA and CDR2 YSYEKL. This CDR3 is 13 amino acids long. CDR3 protein: CASSQIGGQPQHF. The CDR3 coding sequence is TGCGCCAGCAGCCAAATAGGGGGACAGCCCCAGCATTTT.

This chain joins TRBV10-2 and TRBJ2-3, with 7 positions matching TRBD2. The CDR3 covers 13 residues. Losses at the gene ends were 7 bases for V and 1 base for J; bases not matched to a gene: 2. Germline CDR1 WSHSY, CDR2 SAAADI. The CDR3 is CASIRGGTDTQYF. Written as DNA, the CDR3 is TGCGCCAGCATCCGGGGGGGCACAGATACGCAGTATTTT.

The chain carries TRBV6-5 and TRBJ2-7; D possibly corresponds to TRBD1 (6 bases). The germline CDR1 and CDR2 sequences are MNHEY and SVGAGI. V shed 8 bases and J shed 2 bases, with 13 bases lying between them. The CDR3 totals 13 residues. CDR3 bases: TGTGCCAGCGTTTCGGACAGAACCTACGAGCAGTACTTC. Protein sequence: CASVSDRTYEQYF.

The chain links TRBV5-1 to TRBJ2-3; 9 bases match TRBD2. Trimming took 6 bases from V and 6 from J; bases not matched to a gene: 8. The germline gives CDR1 SGHRS, CDR2 YFSETQ. The CDR3 contains 14 residues. The CDR3 loop is CASTPGTSFDTQYF. CDR3 nucleotide sequence: TGCGCCAGCACCCCCGGGACTAGCTTCGATACGCAGTATTTT.

The chain is built from TRBV10-3 and TRBJ2-2, with 7 bases matching TRBD2. CDR3 length equals 15 residues. Germline V gene lookup returns CDR1 ENHRY and CDR2 SYGVKD. Germline trimming cut 6 bases from V and 0 bases from J; bases unmatched to any gene: 4. The chain's CDR3 is CAIRGGNPNTGELFF. The CDR3 DNA follows: TGTGCCATCAGGGGGGGGAATCCGAACACCGGGGAGCTGTTTTTT.

V is TRBV11-3 and J is TRBJ2-1, with 13 nucleotides matching TRBD2. The CDR3 runs 20 residues. Unmatched junction bases numbered 13, after V lost 5 bases and J lost 0 bases. Germline CDR1 reads SGHNT; CDR2 reads YENEEA. CDR3 sequence (DNA): TGTGCCAGCAGCCCGGGCGGACTAGCGGGAGTGTGGAGCTCCTACAATGAGCAGTTCTTC. It translates to CASSPGGLAGVWSSYNEQFF.

This chain joins TRBV5-8 and TRBJ1-4, with a weak D call TRBD1 (6 bases). Trimming left V 0 bases short and J 6 bases short, with 12 bases between. The CDR3 is 15 residues long. Germline V gene lookup returns CDR1 SGHTS and CDR2 YDEGEE. The CDR3 nucleotides read TGTGCCAGCAGCTTGGGGGACACGGACTATGAAAAACTGTTTTTT. This codes for CASSLGDTDYEKLFF.

CDR3 DNA sequence: TGTGCCAGCAGCTCGACCCTGTCCGGGGGACATTCACCCCTCCACTTT. Translation gives CASSSTLSGGHSPLHF. The chain is built from TRBV7-6 and TRBJ1-6; maybe TRBD1 (5 bases). Per the germline V gene, CDR1 is SGHVS and CDR2 is FNYEAQ. Trimming left V 4 bases short and J 8 bases short, with 18 bases between. The CDR3 runs to 16 residues.

CDR3 bases: TGTGCCAGCAGCTCTTATACAGGACCCGATACGCAGTATTTT. It encodes CASSSYTGPDTQYF. The genes are TRBV5-6 and TRBJ2-3, with TRBD1 as a possible D gene (5 bases). Trimming shortened V by 3 bases and J by 6 bases, and 14 bases separated the two germline ends. CDR1 and CDR2 from the germline V gene are SGHDT and YYEEEE. This CDR3 comprises 14 residues.

The V gene is TRBV9, the J gene TRBJ2-7; 7 nucleotides line up with TRBD1. There are 13 residues in the CDR3. Per the germline V gene, CDR1 is SGDLS and CDR2 is YYNGEE. With V trimmed by 1 base and J by 5 bases, 3 bases remained unmatched. This CDR3 is CASSVTGVHEQYF. The CDR3 DNA reads TGTGCCAGCAGCGTAACAGGGGTGCACGAGCAGTACTTC.